This T cell receptor beta chain emerged from a study of shared clonotypes between healthy human individuals. Overall study results and limits: Generally, naive subsets (rather than memory subsets) showed larger estimated richness.

At the deep level, the assay was run. The data were produced by immunoSEQ multiplex PCR, yet TCRdb's version contains in-frame clones alone and is incomplete. Of 2 million to 3 million clones listed, approximately 93% were seen once; the top ten hold 0.36%. The donors, all of them Caucasian adults, lived in Nashville, Tennessee. Worth noting for this clone: The antigen is unknown.

J was trimmed by 5 bases and V by 6 bases; bases with no gene match: 8. The germline V gene has CDR1 SGHTA and CDR2 FQGTGA. This CDR3 spans 15 amino acids. This TCR was sampled from a man younger than 35 in good health. Some clones in this sample may be carry-over from other donors' samples. The sequenced sample was naive CD4+ T cells from PBMCs. Subset given: CD45RA+ positively selected. The V and J genes are TRBV7-3 and TRBJ1-2; 11 bases are shared with TRBD1. The DNA for the CDR3 is TGTGCCAGCAGGGCCGGACAGGGGGCGGGTTATGGCTACACCTTC. Amino acids: CASRAGQGAGYGYTF.